This entry describes one T cell receptor (beta chain). What it binds is not known. Only in-frame clones appear in the TCRdb table, and some are missing; sequencing was by immunoSEQ multiplex PCR. Among 15,000 to 20,000 clones listed, around 73% were seen once. The data belong to a study of tumor-infiltrating lymphocytes in localized non-small cell lung cancer. Findings of the study overall: Tumor T-cell fraction from TCR sequencing was not associated with recurrence-free survival (p = 0.61). Different pieces of the same tissue were used for each assay. No T-cell fraction difference was seen between IM1 and IM2 tumors.

V was shortened by 9 bases and J by 6 bases, with 15 bases between the two germline ends. CDR3 length: 13 amino acids. Germline-derived CDR1 and CDR2 are MDHEN and SYDVKM. The origin of this receptor is a human donor with non-small cell lung cancer. Sequenced input: lung tumor tissue. The chain joins TRBV28 to TRBJ1-5, with a weak D call TRBD1 (5 bases). CDR3 bases: TGTGCCAGTATCAATCGGGGACCTCAGCCCCAGCATTTT. Its translation is CASINRGPQPQHF.